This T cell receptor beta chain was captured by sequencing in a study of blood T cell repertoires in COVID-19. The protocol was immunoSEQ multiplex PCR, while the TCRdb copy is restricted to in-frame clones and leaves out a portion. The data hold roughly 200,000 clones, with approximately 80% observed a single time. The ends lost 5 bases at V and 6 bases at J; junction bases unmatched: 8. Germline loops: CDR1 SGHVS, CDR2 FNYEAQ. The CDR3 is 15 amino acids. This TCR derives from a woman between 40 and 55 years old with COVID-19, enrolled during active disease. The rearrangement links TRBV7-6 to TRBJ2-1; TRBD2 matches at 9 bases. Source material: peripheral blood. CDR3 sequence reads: CASSLGLAPTNEQFF. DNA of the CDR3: TGTGCCAGCAGCCTGGGACTAGCCCCGACCAATGAGCAGTTCTTC.